One TCR beta chain is described in this entry. V lost 7 bases, J lost 4 bases, and 9 bases stayed unmatched. Germline CDR1 is SGDLS and CDR2 is YYNGEE. The CDR3 length is 15 residues. The record originates from a study of blood T cell repertoires in COVID-19. Study overall: Nucleic acid was either cDNA or gDNA, and it came from T cells, B-cell-depleted T cells, or PBMCs.

As originally analysed: Amplified reference gene primers provided the basis for estimating nucleated cell counts. Using immunoSEQ multiplex PCR, the repertoire was profiled, and TCRdb retains in-frame clones only, with some absent. The V and J calls and clone size were taken over from that table, and D and trimming were inferred from the DNA. The top ten hold less than 3% of the sample, which has tens of thousands of clones, roughly 82% seen once. This chain uses TRBV9 with TRBJ2-1; 9 bases match TRBD2. Material for sequencing was peripheral blood. This TCR was recovered from an older woman with acute or convalescent COVID-19. The CDR3 reads CASAVSGGPYNEQFF. The CDR3 nucleotides read TGTGCCAGCGCCGTTAGCGGGGGACCGTACAATGAGCAGTTCTTC. The complete variable domain, with remaining parts taken from reference TRBV9 and TRBJ2-1, reads DSGVTQTPKHLITATGQRVTLRCSPRSGDLSVYWYQQSLDQGLQFLIQYYNGEERAKGNILERFSAQQFPDLHSELNLSSLELGDSALYFCASAVSGGPYNEQFFGPGTRLTVL.